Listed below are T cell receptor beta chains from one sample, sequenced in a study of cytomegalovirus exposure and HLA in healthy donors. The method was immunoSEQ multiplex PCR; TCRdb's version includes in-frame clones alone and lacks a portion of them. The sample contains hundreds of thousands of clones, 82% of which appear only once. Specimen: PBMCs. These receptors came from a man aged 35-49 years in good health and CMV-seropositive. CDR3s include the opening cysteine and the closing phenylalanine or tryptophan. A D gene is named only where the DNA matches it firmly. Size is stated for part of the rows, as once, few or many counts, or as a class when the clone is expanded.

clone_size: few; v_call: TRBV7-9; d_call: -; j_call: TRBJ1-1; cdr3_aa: CASSLGQAKALAFF; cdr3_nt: TGTGCCAGCAGCTTAGGACAGGCCAAAGCTTTGGCTTTCTTT
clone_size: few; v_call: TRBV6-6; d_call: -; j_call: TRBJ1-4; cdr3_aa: CASSYLGREKLFF; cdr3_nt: TGTGCCAGCAGTTACCTAGGGAGGGAAAAACTGTTTTTT
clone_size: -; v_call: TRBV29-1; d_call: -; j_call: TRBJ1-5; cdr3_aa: CSVVLATTNQPQHF; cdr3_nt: TGCAGCGTTGTCCTCGCGACAACGAATCAGCCCCAGCATTTT
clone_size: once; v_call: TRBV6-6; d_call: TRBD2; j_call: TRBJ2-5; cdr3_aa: CASSRGTSGETQYF; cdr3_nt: TGTGCCAGCAGCCGTGGGACTAGTGGAGAGACCCAGTACTTC
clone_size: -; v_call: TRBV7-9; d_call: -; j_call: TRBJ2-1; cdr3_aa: CASSLVAGPNNEQFF; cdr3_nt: TGTGCCAGCAGCTTAGTTGCGGGACCCAACAATGAGCAGTTCTTC
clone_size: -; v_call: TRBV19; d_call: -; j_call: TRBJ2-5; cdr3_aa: CASSGARRETQYF; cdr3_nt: TGTGCCAGTAGTGGGGCCCGGCGGGAGACCCAGTACTTC
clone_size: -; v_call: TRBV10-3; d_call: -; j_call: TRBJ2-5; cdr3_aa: CAISDRGQETQYF; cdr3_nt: TGTGCCATCAGTGACAGGGGACAAGAGACCCAGTACTTC
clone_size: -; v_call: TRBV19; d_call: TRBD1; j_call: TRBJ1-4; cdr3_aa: CASSVSGTGKEKLFF; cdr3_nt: TGTGCCAGTAGTGTATCCGGGACAGGGAAAGAAAAACTGTTTTTT
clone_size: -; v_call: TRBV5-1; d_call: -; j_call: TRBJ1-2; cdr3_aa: CASSLLHEGYGYTF; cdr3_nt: TGCGCCAGCAGCTTGCTCCATGAGGGCTATGGCTACACCTTC
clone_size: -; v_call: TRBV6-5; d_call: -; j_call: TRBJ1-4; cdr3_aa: CASRRTVSNEKLFF; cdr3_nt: TGTGCCAGCAGGAGGACAGTGTCGAATGAAAAACTGTTTTTT
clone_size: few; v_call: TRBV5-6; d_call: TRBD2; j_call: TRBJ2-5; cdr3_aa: CASRLAGEETQYF; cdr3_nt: TGTGCCAGCAGACTAGCGGGAGAGGAGACCCAGTACTTC
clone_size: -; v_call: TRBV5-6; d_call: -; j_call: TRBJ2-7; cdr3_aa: CASSFGVSGEQYF; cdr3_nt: TGTGCCAGCAGCTTCGGGGTTTCGGGAGAGCAGTACTTC
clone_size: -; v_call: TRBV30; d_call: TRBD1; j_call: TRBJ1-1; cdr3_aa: CAWSMTGMNTEAFF; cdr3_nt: TGTGCCTGGAGTATGACAGGGATGAACACTGAAGCTTTCTTT
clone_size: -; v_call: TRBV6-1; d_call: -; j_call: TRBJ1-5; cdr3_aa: CASSADSFNQPQHF; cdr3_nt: TGTGCCAGCAGTGCGGACAGTTTCAATCAGCCCCAGCATTTT
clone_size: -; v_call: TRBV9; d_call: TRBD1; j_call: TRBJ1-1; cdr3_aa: CASTKTDRGGNTEAFF; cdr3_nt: TGTGCCAGCACTAAAACCGACAGGGGAGGTAACACTGAAGCTTTCTTT
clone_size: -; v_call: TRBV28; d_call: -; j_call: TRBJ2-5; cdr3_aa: CASGGQRETQYF; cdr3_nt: TGTGCCAGCGGTGGACAACGGGAGACCCAGTACTTC
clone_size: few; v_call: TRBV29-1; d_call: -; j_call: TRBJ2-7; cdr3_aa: CSVEPGGGGRYEQYF; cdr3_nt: TGCAGCGTTGAACCCGGTGGGGGAGGACGCTACGAGCAGTACTTC
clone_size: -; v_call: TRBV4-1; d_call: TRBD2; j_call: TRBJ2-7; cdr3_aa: CASSQPSGLAGQEQYF; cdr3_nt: TGCGCCAGCAGCCAACCCTCGGGGCTAGCGGGCCAGGAGCAGTACTTC
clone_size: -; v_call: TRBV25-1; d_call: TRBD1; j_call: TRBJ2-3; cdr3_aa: CASSGTGGRGDTQYF; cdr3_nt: TGTGCCAGCAGTGGGACAGGGGGCCGAGGCGATACGCAGTATTTT
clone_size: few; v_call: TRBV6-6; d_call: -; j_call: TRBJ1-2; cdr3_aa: CASSSQTEGYTF; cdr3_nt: TGTGCCAGCAGTTCCCAGACAGAAGGCTACACCTTC
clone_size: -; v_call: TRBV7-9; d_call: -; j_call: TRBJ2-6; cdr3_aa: CASSGHSGANVLTF; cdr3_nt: TGTGCCAGCAGTGGACACTCCGGGGCCAACGTCCTGACTTTC
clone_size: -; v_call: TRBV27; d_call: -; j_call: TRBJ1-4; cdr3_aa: CASSLDRIATNEKLFF; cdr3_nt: TGTGCCAGCAGTTTAGACAGGATTGCAACTAATGAAAAACTGTTTTTT
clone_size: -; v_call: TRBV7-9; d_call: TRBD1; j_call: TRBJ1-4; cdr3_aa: CASSFGDSGFGEKLFF; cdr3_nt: TGTGCCAGCAGCTTCGGGGACAGTGGCTTTGGGGAAAAACTGTTTTTT
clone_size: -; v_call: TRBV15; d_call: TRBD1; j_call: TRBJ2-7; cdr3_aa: CATSPRPDRGQAYEQYF; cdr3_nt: TGTGCCACCAGCCCAAGACCGGACAGGGGGCAGGCCTACGAGCAGTACTTC
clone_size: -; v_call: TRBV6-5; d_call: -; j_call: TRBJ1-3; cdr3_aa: CASSTVGGTGNTIYF; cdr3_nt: TGTGCCAGCAGCACCGTGGGGGGAACTGGAAACACCATATATTTT
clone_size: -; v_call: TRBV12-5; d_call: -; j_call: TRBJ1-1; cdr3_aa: CASGDSRRTEAFF; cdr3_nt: TGTGCTAGTGGAGACAGTCGGCGGACTGAAGCTTTCTTT
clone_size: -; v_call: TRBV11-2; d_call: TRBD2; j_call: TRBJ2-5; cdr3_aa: CASSSTSGQETQYF; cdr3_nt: TGTGCCAGCAGCTCAACTAGCGGACAAGAGACCCAGTACTTC
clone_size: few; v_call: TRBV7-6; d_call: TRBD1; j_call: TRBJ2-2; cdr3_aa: CASSRQGSTGELFF; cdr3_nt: TGTGCCAGCAGCAGACAGGGAAGCACCGGGGAGCTGTTTTTT
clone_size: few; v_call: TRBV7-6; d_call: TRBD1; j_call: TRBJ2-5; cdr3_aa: CASSRTGRQETQYF; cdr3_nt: TGTGCCAGCAGCCGGACAGGTCGCCAAGAGACCCAGTACTTC
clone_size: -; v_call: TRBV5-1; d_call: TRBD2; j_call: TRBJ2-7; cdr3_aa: CASSLAGREGRYEQYF; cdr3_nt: TGCGCCAGCAGCTTGGCCGGGAGGGAGGGCCGGTACGAGCAGTACTTC